The present T cell receptor beta chain was sequenced within a study of blood T cell repertoires in COVID-19. Study context: Sources were T cells, B-cell-depleted T cells, or PBMCs; the material itself was cDNA or gDNA.

Authors' data handling: The assay estimated nucleated cells by amplifying reference gene primers. Only in-frame clones appear in the TCRdb table, and some are missing; sequencing was by immunoSEQ multiplex PCR. V, J and clone size derive from that table, while D and trimming were established from the DNA sequence. The sample consists of approximately 94,000 clones, around 90% of them appearing once. CDR3 size: 14 residues. This sequence joins TRBV1 and TRBJ2-1; TRBD2, as called in the table, went unchecked against the DNA. TRBV1 is a documented pseudogene. The sample comprised peripheral blood. This TCR was sampled from a woman aged 45-65 years in a cohort sampled during active COVID-19. CDR3 residues: CTSSTSGTYNEQFF. The CDR3, as DNA: TGCACCAGCAGTACTAGCGGAACGTACAATGAGCAGTTCTTC.